These 16 T cell receptor beta chains came from one sample sequenced in a study of T cell responses to AZD1222 COVID-19 vaccine. Assay used: immunoSEQ multiplex PCR; TCRdb lists only in-frame clones, some missing. The sample yields 150,000 or so clones, approximately 91% seen once. This sample comprised peripheral blood, obtained 28 days after the second AZD1222 dose. These receptors originate from an adult who received the AZD1222 COVID-19 vaccine.

The chain employs TRBV6-5 and TRBJ1-2, with unresolved D. The CDR3 consists of 11 residues. Germline V gene sequence: CDR1 MNHEY, CDR2 SVGAGI. V was shortened by 4 bases and J by 8 bases, with 8 bases between the two germline ends. CDR3 nucleotide sequence: TGTGCCAGCAGTTCCACCTCCGGCTACACCTTC. Its protein product is CASSSTSGYTF.

The chain links TRBV7-2 to TRBJ1-2; TRBD1 matches 12 bases. Trimming at V came to 5 bases and at J to 6 bases, leaving 4 bases not matched to a gene. This CDR3 has 14 amino acids. Germline V gene lookup returns CDR1 SGHTA and CDR2 FQGNSA. This CDR3 reads CASSPGQGANGYTF. CDR3 in DNA: TGTGCCAGCAGCCCGGGACAGGGGGCGAATGGCTACACCTTC.

The chain has TRBV7-2 and TRBJ1-1, with TRBD1 matching over 11 bases. Germline V CDR1 and CDR2: SGHTA, FQGNSA. There are 19 residues in the CDR3. The trim removed 1 base at V and 5 bases at J, leaving 15 bases unmatched. The CDR3 coding sequence is TGTGCCAGCAGCTTAGTGGACAGGGGGCGCCCATCAATGAGAACTGAAGCTTTCTTT. It is translated as CASSLVDRGRPSMRTEAFF.

This chain connects TRBV27 to TRBJ1-2; D not certain. Germline loops: CDR1 MNHEY, CDR2 SMNVEV (reference sequence). This CDR3 has 16 residues. V lost 0 bases to trimming and J lost 4 bases, with 15 bases between them. The CDR3 DNA reads as TGTGCCAGCAGTTTATCCGGAGACTTGCGAGTCTATGGCTACACCTTC. Its protein is CASSLSGDLRVYGYTF.

This clone was counted a few times. The genes are TRBV7-2 and TRBJ1-2; D is uncertain. Germline V gives CDR1 SGHTA, CDR2 FQGNSA. CDR3 size: 16 residues. V lost 1 base and J 7 bases, leaving 19 bases between the germline ends. This CDR3 is CASSLDFLGREGGYTF. The CDR3 region has the DNA TGTGCCAGCAGCTTAGATTTTTTGGGGAGGGAGGGTGGCTACACCTTC.

V usage is TRBV6-5 and J usage is TRBJ1-2, with no clear D. The CDR3 is 15 amino acids. In germline, CDR1 is MNHEY, CDR2 SVGAGI. With 5 bases removed from V and 4 bases from J, the gap between germline ends came to 17 bases. CDR3 sequence reads: CASSPLRQIIYGYTF. In DNA form, the CDR3 reads TGTGCCAGCAGTCCCCTACGGCAAATCATCTATGGCTACACCTTC.

The chain joins TRBV7-2 to TRBJ1-2; no reliable D call. Trimming cost V 3 bases and J 6 bases, with 5 bases left between them. Germline V gene lookup returns CDR1 SGHTA and CDR2 FQGNSA. The CDR3 spans 11 residues. CDR3 in amino acids: CASSLDDGYTF. The CDR3 nucleotides are TGTGCCAGCAGCTTGGATGATGGCTACACCTTC.

This chain joins TRBV4-3 and TRBJ1-4; D is uncertain. This CDR3 spans 17 amino acids. Germline CDR1 LGHNA, CDR2 YSLEER. V was shortened by 0 bases and J by 0 bases, with 11 bases between the two germline ends. The CDR3 sequence is CASSQERLISTNEKLFF. The CDR3 nucleotides are TGCGCCAGCAGCCAAGAGAGGCTGATTTCAACTAATGAAAAACTGTTTTTT.

V is TRBV30 and J is TRBJ1-3; unclear D gene. From germline, CDR1 is GTSNPN and CDR2 SVGIG (reference sequence). The CDR3 has 12 amino acids. Trimming removed 0 bases from V and 7 bases from J, with 7 bases in between. The DNA of the CDR3 is TGTGCCTGGAGTGTACTGGGGAACACCATATATTTT. It yields the protein CAWSVLGNTIYF.

The chain has TRBV6-5 and TRBJ1-2; D uncertain. Germline loops: CDR1 MNHEY, CDR2 SVGAGI. The CDR3 spans 15 residues. V was cut by 7 bases and J by 5 bases, with 20 bases left in between. CDR3 sequence reads: CASTPTRRVRYGYTF. As DNA, the CDR3 is TGTGCCAGCACCCCGACCCGGAGGGTACGGTATGGCTACACCTTC.

This sequence joins TRBV12-2 and TRBJ2-5. TRBV12-2 is a known pseudogene. The CDR3 covers 17 residues. As DNA, the CDR3 is TGTGCAAGTCGCTTAATAAGGGCGCGGAATACCGGAGAGACCCAGTACTTC. Translation: CASRLIRARNTGETQYF.

This chain joins TRBV6-5 and TRBJ1-6; D remains ambiguous. V lost 5 bases and J 10 bases, leaving 9 bases between the germline ends. The length of the CDR3 is 12 residues. Germline values: CDR1 MNHEY, CDR2 SVGAGI. This CDR3 is CASSIVGSPLHF. CDR3 coding DNA: TGTGCCAGCAGTATAGTCGGGTCACCCCTCCACTTT.

The rearrangement uses TRBV7-2 and TRBJ2-1; TRBD1 matches 8 bases. Trimming took 0 bases from V and 7 from J; bases not matched to a gene: 11. The CDR3 has 17 amino acids. Germline-derived CDR1 and CDR2 are SGHTA and FQGNSA. The CDR3 region is CASSLAPQGAIRNEQFF. The CDR3 DNA reads TGTGCCAGCAGCTTAGCCCCGCAGGGGGCAATAAGGAATGAGCAGTTCTTC.

The rearrangement uses TRBV27 and TRBJ1-1, with D possibly matching TRBD1 (5 bases). This CDR3 is built from 15 residues. V lost 2 bases, J lost 5 bases, and 15 bases lay in between. Germline-derived CDR1 and CDR2 are MNHEY and SMNVEV (reference sequence). CDR3: CASSLNSRRGTEAFF. In nucleotides, the CDR3 is TGTGCCAGCAGTTTAAACTCCCGGCGGGGGACTGAAGCTTTCTTT.

The V gene is TRBV20-1, the J gene TRBJ2-1; D is perhaps TRBD2 (6 bases). The CDR3 sequence is 11 residues long. CDR1 is DFQATT, CDR2 SNEGSKA, per germline (reference sequence). CDR3 coding DNA: TGCAGCGTCGGTGGGGGGAATGAGCAGTTCTTC. It yields the protein CSVGGGNEQFF.

This clone was recorded a few times. The rearrangement joins TRBV11-2 to TRBJ2-7, with 9 nucleotides matching TRBD1. Per the germline V gene, CDR1 is SGHAT and CDR2 is FQNNGV. This CDR3 is 15 amino acids long. Trimming took 0 bases from V and 6 from J; bases not matched to a gene: 6. CDR3 sequence (DNA): TGTGCCAGCAGCTTAGAAGGGACAGGGAAGGGCGAGCAGTACTTC. Its protein is CASSLEGTGKGEQYF.